The T cell receptor beta chain under discussion was sequenced for a study of CD8 T cells in Susac syndrome. Whole-study results and caveats: The study recognized that its TCR sequencing and HLA analysis covered a relatively small number of individuals.

With respect to this clonotype: Antigen: not known.

The germline V and J ends were trimmed by 0 bases and 0 bases, with 15 bases remaining between them. The germline V gene encodes CDR1 DFQATT and CDR2 SNEGSKA (reference sequence). CDR3 length: 17 amino acids. Random hexamers were used to reverse transcribe the RNA input (about 0.5 to 1 ug). By means of immunoSEQ multiplex PCR, TCR beta CDR3 spanning 54 Vbeta and 13 Jbeta underwent amplification. One entry per CDR3 protein, called by TCRdb with MiXCR from the immunoSEQ multiplex PCR reads. The table records 180,000 or so distinct CDR3 sequences, roughly 94% of them present only once. The authors sequenced TCR beta from blood CD8+ and CD4+ T cells.

The sequencing input was CD4+ T cells from PBMCs. This sequence joins TRBV20-1 and TRBJ2-1; D gene unclear. The receptor's source is a human donor with Susac syndrome. The CDR3 sequence is CSARDPYAASSYNEQFF. The CDR3 nucleotides are TGCAGTGCTAGAGATCCCTACGCGGCTAGCTCCTACAATGAGCAGTTCTTC.